This is a list of T cell receptor beta chains from one sample in a study of blood T cell repertoires in COVID-19. TCRdb's table, derived via immunoSEQ multiplex PCR, lists solely in-frame clones and lacks some. The data contain around 19,000 clones, roughly 89% of them singletons. The sequencing sample was made of peripheral blood. The receptor source for this set is a human donor in a cohort sampled during active COVID-19. The CDR3 runs from the conserved cysteine through the conserved F or W. Each record gives: V gene, D gene, clone size, CDR3 length, J gene, CDR3 DNA, CDR3 protein. A D gene is named only where the DNA matches it firmly. Part of the rows lack a size; the others show once, few, many or a class for expanded clones.

TRBV7-2	-	-	19	TRBJ1-1	TGTGCCAGCAGCACCCCGGGACACGAGGGCGTGGGTCGCGGCACTGAAGCTTTCTTT	CASSTPGHEGVGRGTEAFF
TRBV11-3	TRBD1	-	17	TRBJ1-4	TGTGCCAGCAGCTCCGGGACAGGGGGAGGTGTAGGTGAAAAACTGTTTTTT	CASSSGTGGGVGEKLFF
TRBV30	TRBD1	-	14	TRBJ1-6	TGTGCCTGCCTGAAGACAGGGAATAATTCACCCCTCCACTTT	CACLKTGNNSPLHF
TRBV24-1	-	-	15	TRBJ2-4	TGTGCCACCAGTGATTCCCAAGCGGCCAAAAACATTCAGTACTTC	CATSDSQAAKNIQYF
TRBV24-1	-	-	13	TRBJ2-3	TGTGCCACCAGTGCCCTGGCGGGGGATACGCAGTATTTT	CATSALAGDTQYF
TRBV18	-	-	14	TRBJ1-1	TGTGCCAGCTCGCCGACGGGGGGGAACACTGAAGCTTTCTTT	CASSPTGGNTEAFF
TRBV7-9	-	-	13	TRBJ2-3	TGTGCCAGCAGCTTAGTAGCACCAGATACGCAGTATTTT	CASSLVAPDTQYF
TRBV4-1	TRBD1	few	17	TRBJ1-1	TGCGCCAGCAGCCAAACGACAGGGATGGGGATGAACACTGAAGCTTTCTTT	CASSQTTGMGMNTEAFF
TRBV9	-	-	13	TRBJ2-7	TGTGCCAGCAGCGCACTCCAGGGTCCCGAGCAGTACTTC	CASSALQGPEQYF
TRBV3-1/TRBV3-2	TRBD1	-	13	TRBJ1-6	TGTGCCAGCCAGGGGGCGTATAGTTCACCCCTCCACTTT	CASQGAYSSPLHF
TRBV6-2/TRBV6-3	TRBD1	-	13	TRBJ2-1	TGTGCCAGCAGTCGGGACAGGGGAATTGAGCAGTTCTTC	CASSRDRGIEQFF
TRBV18	TRBD1	-	15	TRBJ1-4	TGTGCCAGCTCCCGCGTCACAGGGGTTAGCGAAAAACTGTTTTTT	CASSRVTGVSEKLFF
TRBV5-6	-	once	13	TRBJ1-2	TGTGCCAGCAGCTTGGGGGCCTACAATGGCTACACCTTC	CASSLGAYNGYTF
TRBV21-1	-	-	16	TRBJ1-3	TGTGCCAGCAGCAAAACCCCTGCGGGATATCTTTCTACCATATATTTT	CASSKTPAGYLSTIYF
TRBV27	-	-	14	TRBJ2-1	TGTGCCAGCAGTTTCGCTCACAGGGCCAATGAGCAGTTCTTC	CASSFAHRANEQFF
TRBV7-2	-	-	12	TRBJ1-5	TGTGCCAGCAGCTTATTCGGTCAGCCCCAGCATTTT	CASSLFGQPQHF
TRBV2	-	-	13	TRBJ2-1	TGTGCCAGCAGTACCGACTTGTACAATGAGCAGTTCTTC	CASSTDLYNEQFF
TRBV7-2	-	-	14	TRBJ2-5	TGTGCCAGCAGCCGCGGGGCAGGGGGAGAGACCCAGTACTTC	CASSRGAGGETQYF
TRBV5-5	-	once	15	TRBJ2-2	TGTGCCAGCAGCTTGGCCATCGGGGTACCCGGGGAGCTGTTTTTT	CASSLAIGVPGELFF
TRBV7-2	-	-	14	TRBJ1-2	TGTGCCAGCAGCTTAAGTCAGGGCGCCTATGGCTACACCTTC	CASSLSQGAYGYTF
TRBV4-1	-	-	15	TRBJ1-4	TGCGCCAGCAGCCAAGGAGGCCTACCAAATGAAAAACTGTTTTTT	CASSQGGLPNEKLFF
TRBV25-1	-	-	13	TRBJ2-3	TGTGCCAGCAGCGAAGGACTAACCGATACGCAGTATTTT	CASSEGLTDTQYF
TRBV7-2	-	-	13	TRBJ2-3	TGTGCCAGCAGCACAGGGTTCACAGATACGCAGTATTTT	CASSTGFTDTQYF
TRBV11-3	-	-	13	TRBJ1-3	TGTGCCAGCAGTTCAGATTCTGGAAACACCATATATTTT	CASSSDSGNTIYF
TRBV2	-	-	12	TRBJ1-6	TGTGGCGGAGAGGGGGGGAATTCACCCCTCCACTTT	CGGEGGNSPLHF
TRBV5-1	-	-	15	TRBJ2-3	TGCGCCAGCAGCCCAGGAGGGATCAGCACAGATACGCAGTATTTT	CASSPGGISTDTQYF
TRBV11-2	-	-	12	TRBJ1-2	TGTGCCAGCAGCTCGGGCGGGGGTGGCTACACCTTC	CASSSGGGGYTF
TRBV10-1	TRBD1	few	14	TRBJ1-3	TGCGCCAGCAGTAAGGACAGGGCTGGAAACACCATATATTTT	CASSKDRAGNTIYF
TRBV21-1	-	-	13	TRBJ1-2	TGTGCCAGCAGCAACCGAGAGGACTATGGCTACACCTTC	CASSNREDYGYTF
TRBV10-3	-	-	14	TRBJ1-5	TGTGCCATCAGTGAAAAGGGGGACAATCAGCCCCAGCATTTT	CAISEKGDNQPQHF
TRBV3-1/TRBV3-2	-	-	17	TRBJ1-4	TGTGCCAGCAGCCATTACAGGAGACTTGCAACTAATGAAAAACTGTTTTTT	CASSHYRRLATNEKLFF
TRBV5-1	-	-	13	TRBJ2-7	TGCGCCAGCAGCACGGGGAGTGTTTACGAGCAGTACTTC	CASSTGSVYEQYF
TRBV5-4	TRBD1	-	14	TRBJ1-4	TGTGCCAGCAGCCCGGGACAGCTCGATGAAAAACTGTTTTTT	CASSPGQLDEKLFF
TRBV11-3	TRBD1	-	18	TRBJ2-7	TGTGCCAGCAGCTTAGACCCGGGACAGCATAAGTTGGGCTACGAGCAGTACTTC	CASSLDPGQHKLGYEQYF
TRBV9	-	-	15	TRBJ1-6	TGTGCCAGCAGCGCCAGCCCGGGATTGAATTCACCCCTCCACTTT	CASSASPGLNSPLHF
TRBV4-3	TRBD2	-	16	TRBJ2-2	TGCGCCAGCAGCCAGACAGCGGGAGGGCCAACCGGGGAGCTGTTTTTT	CASSQTAGGPTGELFF
TRBV25-1	-	-	16	TRBJ2-5	TGTGCCAGCAGTGATATAAGAGACGGACTCCAAGAGACCCAGTACTTC	CASSDIRDGLQETQYF
TRBV18	TRBD2	-	15	TRBJ2-5	TGTGCCAGCTCACCAAGCGGGGTCCGGGGAGAGACCCAGTACTTC	CASSPSGVRGETQYF
TRBV18	-	-	14	TRBJ2-7	TGTGCCAGCTCACCCCCGACACTTACCTACGAGCAGTACTTC	CASSPPTLTYEQYF
TRBV6-1	-	-	18	TRBJ1-2	TGTGCCAGCAGTGAACGGCAGACGAACCAGGGCCTTAACTATGGCTACACCTTC	CASSERQTNQGLNYGYTF
TRBV6-4	TRBD2	-	16	TRBJ2-3	TGTGCCAGCAGTGACCAACTAGCGGGAGGGCCAGATACGCAGTATTTT	CASSDQLAGGPDTQYF
TRBV12-3/TRBV12-4	-	-	13	TRBJ1-1	TGTGCCAGCACCCTAGCGGTGAACACTGAAGCTTTCTTT	CASTLAVNTEAFF
TRBV4-3	TRBD1	-	16	TRBJ1-5	TGCGCCAGCAGCCAAGATAGGGGGACAGGGAACCAGCCCCAGCATTTT	CASSQDRGTGNQPQHF
TRBV6-6	TRBD1	once	16	TRBJ2-1	TGTGCCAGCAGAGTACCGGGACAGGGAATCAGTAGTGAGCAGTTCTTC	CASRVPGQGISSEQFF
TRBV29-1	-	-	10	TRBJ1-1	TGCAGCGTTGCCGTACCCAGGGCTTTCTTT	CSVAVPRAFF
TRBV30	-	-	15	TRBJ2-1	TGTGCCTGGAGTGCCCCCAGGGCCCTTTACAATGAGCAGTTCTTC	CAWSAPRALYNEQFF
TRBV30	-	-	15	TRBJ2-7	TGTGCCTGGACGGGGCAGACAGGAATCTCCTACGAGCAGTACTTC	CAWTGQTGISYEQYF
TRBV7-2	-	-	14	TRBJ1-5	TGTGCCAGCAGCCTAGGACGGGGCAATCAGCCCCAGCATTTT	CASSLGRGNQPQHF